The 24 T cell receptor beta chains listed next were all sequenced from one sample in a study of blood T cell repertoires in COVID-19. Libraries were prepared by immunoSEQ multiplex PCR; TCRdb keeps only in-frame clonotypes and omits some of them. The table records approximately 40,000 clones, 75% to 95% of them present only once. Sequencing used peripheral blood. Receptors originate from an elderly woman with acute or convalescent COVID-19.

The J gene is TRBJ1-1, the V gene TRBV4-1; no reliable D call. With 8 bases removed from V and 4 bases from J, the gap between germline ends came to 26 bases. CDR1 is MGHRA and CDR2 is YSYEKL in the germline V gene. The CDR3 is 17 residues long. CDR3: CASSPRAGEGRGTEAFF. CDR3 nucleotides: TGCGCCAGCTCCCCAAGGGCGGGTGAAGGCCGAGGCACTGAAGCTTTCTTT.

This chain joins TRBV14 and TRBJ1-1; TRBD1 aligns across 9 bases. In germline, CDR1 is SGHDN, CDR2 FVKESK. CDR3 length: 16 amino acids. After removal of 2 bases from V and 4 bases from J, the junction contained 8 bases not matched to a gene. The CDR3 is CASSQMPGQGATEAFF. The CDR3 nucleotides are TGTGCCAGCAGCCAAATGCCGGGACAGGGCGCCACTGAAGCTTTCTTT.

CDR3 DNA: TGTGCCAGCAGCCAAGTTGGGCCCTCTTCTGAAGCTTTCTTT. Amino acids: CASSQVGPSSEAFF. The chain is built from TRBV3-1 (or the pseudogene TRBV3-2) and TRBJ1-1; D is unclear. V shed 1 base and J shed 6 bases, with 12 bases lying between them. This CDR3 has 14 amino acids. Looked up from germline, CDR1 is LGHDT and CDR2 is YNNKEL (reference sequence).

Written as DNA, the CDR3 is TGTGCCAGCAGTTTACATCTGGCAGGGGCCACATACAATGAGCAGTTCTTC. Translating it yields CASSLHLAGATYNEQFF. This chain uses TRBV27 with TRBJ2-1, with TRBD1 as a possible D gene (6 bases). V gave up 2 bases and J gave up 4 bases, with 18 bases separating them. Per germline, CDR1 MNHEY and CDR2 SMNVEV (reference sequence). The CDR3 has 17 amino acids.

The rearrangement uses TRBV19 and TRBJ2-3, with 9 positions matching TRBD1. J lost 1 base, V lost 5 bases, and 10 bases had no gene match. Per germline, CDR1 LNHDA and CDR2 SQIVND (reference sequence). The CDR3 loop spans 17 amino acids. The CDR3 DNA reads TGTGCCAGTAGTGGGGGACAGGGAATTAAGGGCACAGATACGCAGTATTTT. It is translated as CASSGGQGIKGTDTQYF. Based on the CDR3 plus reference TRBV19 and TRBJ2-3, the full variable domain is DGGITQSPKYLFRKEGQNVTLSCEQNLNHDAMYWYRQDPGQGLRLIYYSQIVNDFQKGDIAEGYSVSREKKESFPLTVTSAQKNPTAFYLCASSGGQGIKGTDTQYFGPGTRLTVL.

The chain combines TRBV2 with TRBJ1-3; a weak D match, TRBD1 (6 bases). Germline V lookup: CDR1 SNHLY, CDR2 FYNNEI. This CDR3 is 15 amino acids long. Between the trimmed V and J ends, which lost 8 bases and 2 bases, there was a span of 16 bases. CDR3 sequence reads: CASGNRVNTGNTIYF. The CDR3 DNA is TGTGCCAGCGGGAACAGGGTTAATACTGGAAACACCATATATTTT.

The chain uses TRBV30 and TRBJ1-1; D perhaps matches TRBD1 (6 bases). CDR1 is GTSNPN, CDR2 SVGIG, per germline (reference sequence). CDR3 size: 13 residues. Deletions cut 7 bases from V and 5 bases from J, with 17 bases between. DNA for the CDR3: TGTGCCTTCGGAGAACAGGGAGTAACTGAAGCTTTCTTT. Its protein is CAFGEQGVTEAFF.

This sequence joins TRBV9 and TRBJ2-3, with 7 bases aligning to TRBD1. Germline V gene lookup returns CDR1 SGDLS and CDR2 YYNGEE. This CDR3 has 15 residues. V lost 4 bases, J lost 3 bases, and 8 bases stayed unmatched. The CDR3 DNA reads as TGTGCCAGCAGCCCGCAGCCGACAGGGACAGATACGCAGTATTTT. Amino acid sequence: CASSPQPTGTDTQYF.

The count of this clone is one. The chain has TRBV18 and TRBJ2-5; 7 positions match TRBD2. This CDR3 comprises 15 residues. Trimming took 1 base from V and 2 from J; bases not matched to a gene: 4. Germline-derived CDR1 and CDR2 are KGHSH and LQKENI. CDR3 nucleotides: TGTGCCAGCTCACCACGGGAGGGAGCTCAAGAGACCCAGTACTTC. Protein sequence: CASSPREGAQETQYF.

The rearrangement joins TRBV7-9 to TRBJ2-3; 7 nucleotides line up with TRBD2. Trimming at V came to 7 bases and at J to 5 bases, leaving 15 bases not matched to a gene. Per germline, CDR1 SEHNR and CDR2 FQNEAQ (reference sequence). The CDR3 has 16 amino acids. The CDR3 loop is CASIQTGTTYGDTQYF. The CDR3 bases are TGTGCCAGCATCCAGACCGGGACTACCTACGGAGATACGCAGTATTTT. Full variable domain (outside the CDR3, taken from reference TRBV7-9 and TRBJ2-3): DTGVSQNPRHKITKRGQNVTFRCDPISEHNRLYWYRQTLGQGPEFLTYFQNEAQLEKSRLLSDRFSAERPKGSFSTLEIQRTEQGDSAMYLCASIQTGTTYGDTQYFGPGTRLTVL.

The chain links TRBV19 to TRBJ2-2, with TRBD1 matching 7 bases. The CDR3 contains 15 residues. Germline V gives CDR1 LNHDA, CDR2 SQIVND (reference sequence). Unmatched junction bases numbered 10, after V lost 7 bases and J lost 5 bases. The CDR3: CASNIPGQLTGELFF. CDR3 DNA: TGTGCCAGTAACATCCCGGGACAGTTGACCGGGGAGCTGTTTTTT.

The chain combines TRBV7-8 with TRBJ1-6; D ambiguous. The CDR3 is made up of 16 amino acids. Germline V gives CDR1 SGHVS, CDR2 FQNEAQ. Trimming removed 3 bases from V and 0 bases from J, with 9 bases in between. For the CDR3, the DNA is TGTGCCAGCAGCTTCAGTATCAGCTCCTATAATTCACCCCTCCACTTT. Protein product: CASSFSISSYNSPLHF. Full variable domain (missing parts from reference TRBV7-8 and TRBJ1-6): GAGVSQSPRYKVAKRGQDVALRCDPISGHVSLFWYQQALGQGPEFLTYFQNEAQLDKSGLPSDRFFAERPEGSVSTLKIQRTQQEDSAVYLCASSFSISSYNSPLHFGNGTRLTVT.

CDR3 sequence: CASSRGAAYEQYF. The CDR3 DNA is TGTGCCAGCAGTCGGGGAGCAGCCTACGAGCAGTACTTC. This chain uses TRBV12-3 or TRBV12-4 with TRBJ2-7; possible D gene TRBD2, 5 bases. The CDR3 consists of 13 residues. V was clipped by 5 bases and J by 2 bases, with 10 bases between them.

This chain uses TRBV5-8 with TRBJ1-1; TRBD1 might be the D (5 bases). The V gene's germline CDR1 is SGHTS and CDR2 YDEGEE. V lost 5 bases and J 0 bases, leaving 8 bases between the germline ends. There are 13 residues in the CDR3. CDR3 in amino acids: CASRAGMNTEAFF. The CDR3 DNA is TGTGCCAGCAGGGCAGGGATGAACACTGAAGCTTTCTTT.

The CDR3 DNA reads TGCGCCAGCAGTCTGGAGACCTACGAGCAGTACTTC. It translates to CASSLETYEQYF. V gene TRBV5-1 combines with J gene TRBJ2-7; the D is unclear. V lost 5 bases and J lost 2, with 8 bases in between. The CDR3 loop spans 12 amino acids. CDR1 is SGHRS and CDR2 is YFSETQ in the germline V gene.

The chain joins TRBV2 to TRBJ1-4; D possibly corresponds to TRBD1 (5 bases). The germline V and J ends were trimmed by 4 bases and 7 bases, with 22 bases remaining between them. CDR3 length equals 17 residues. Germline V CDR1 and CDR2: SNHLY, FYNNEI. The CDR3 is CASSARGREGFGEKLFF. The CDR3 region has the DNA TGTGCCAGCAGTGCTCGGGGCAGGGAGGGCTTCGGTGAAAAACTGTTTTTT.

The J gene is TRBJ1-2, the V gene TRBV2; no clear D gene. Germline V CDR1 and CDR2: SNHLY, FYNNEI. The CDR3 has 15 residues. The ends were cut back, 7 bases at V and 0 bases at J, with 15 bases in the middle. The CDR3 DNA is TGTGCCAGCAACGGGGAGGTGGGTCCTAACTATGGCTACACCTTC. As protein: CASNGEVGPNYGYTF.

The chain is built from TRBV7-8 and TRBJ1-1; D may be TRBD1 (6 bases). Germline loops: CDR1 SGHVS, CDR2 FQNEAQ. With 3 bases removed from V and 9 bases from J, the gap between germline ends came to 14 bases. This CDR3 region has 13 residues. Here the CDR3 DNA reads TGTGCCAGCAGCTTCACCCTAACAGGGAAAGCTTTCTTT. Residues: CASSFTLTGKAFF.

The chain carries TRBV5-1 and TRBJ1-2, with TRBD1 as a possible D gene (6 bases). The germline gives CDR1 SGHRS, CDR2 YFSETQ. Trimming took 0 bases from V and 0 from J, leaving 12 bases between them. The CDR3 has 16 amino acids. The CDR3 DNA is TGCGCCAGCAGCTTGGGTTTGCAGGGGCCTAACTATGGCTACACCTTC. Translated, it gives CASSLGLQGPNYGYTF.

The CDR3 DNA reads as TGTGCCAGCAGTTACTGGGACAGGGTTGGCGAGCAGTACTTC. Amino acids: CASSYWDRVGEQYF. V gene TRBV6-5 combines with J gene TRBJ2-7, with 9 bases lining up with TRBD1. Germline CDR1 is MNHEY and CDR2 is SVGAGI. J gave up 6 bases and V 1 base, and 4 bases lay outside the gene matches. The CDR3 is made up of 14 amino acids.

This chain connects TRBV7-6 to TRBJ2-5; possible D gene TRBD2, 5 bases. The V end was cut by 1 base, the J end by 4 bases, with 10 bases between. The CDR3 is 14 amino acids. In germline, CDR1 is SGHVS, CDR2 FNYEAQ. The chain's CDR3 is CASSLGTSLETQYF. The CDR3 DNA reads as TGTGCCAGCAGCTTAGGGACTTCCTTAGAGACCCAGTACTTC. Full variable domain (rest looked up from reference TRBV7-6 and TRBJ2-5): GAGVSQSPRYKVTKRGQDVALRCDPISGHVSLYWYRQALGQGPEFLTYFNYEAQQDKSGLPNDRFSAERPEGSISTLTIQRTEQRDSAMYRCASSLGTSLETQYFGPGTRLLVL.

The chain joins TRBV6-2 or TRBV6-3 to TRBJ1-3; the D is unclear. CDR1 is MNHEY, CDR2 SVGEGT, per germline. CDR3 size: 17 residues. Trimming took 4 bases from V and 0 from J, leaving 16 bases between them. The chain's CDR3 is CASSSVRDLSSGNTIYF. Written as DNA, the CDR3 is TGTGCCAGCAGTTCCGTAAGAGATTTAAGCTCTGGAAACACCATATATTTT.

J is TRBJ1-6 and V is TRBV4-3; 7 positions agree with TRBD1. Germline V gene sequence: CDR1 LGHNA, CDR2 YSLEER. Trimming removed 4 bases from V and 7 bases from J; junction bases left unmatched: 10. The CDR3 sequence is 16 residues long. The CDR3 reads CASSPGWAGGNSPLHF. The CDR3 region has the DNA TGCGCCAGCAGCCCCGGTTGGGCAGGGGGGAATTCACCCCTCCACTTT.

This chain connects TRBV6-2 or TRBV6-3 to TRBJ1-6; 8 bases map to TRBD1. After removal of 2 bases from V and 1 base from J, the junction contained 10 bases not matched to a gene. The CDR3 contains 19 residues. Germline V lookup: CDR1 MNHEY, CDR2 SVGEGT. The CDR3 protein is CASSYEQGVEVSYNSPLHF. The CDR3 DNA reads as TGTGCCAGCAGTTACGAACAGGGGGTGGAAGTATCCTATAATTCACCCCTCCACTTT.